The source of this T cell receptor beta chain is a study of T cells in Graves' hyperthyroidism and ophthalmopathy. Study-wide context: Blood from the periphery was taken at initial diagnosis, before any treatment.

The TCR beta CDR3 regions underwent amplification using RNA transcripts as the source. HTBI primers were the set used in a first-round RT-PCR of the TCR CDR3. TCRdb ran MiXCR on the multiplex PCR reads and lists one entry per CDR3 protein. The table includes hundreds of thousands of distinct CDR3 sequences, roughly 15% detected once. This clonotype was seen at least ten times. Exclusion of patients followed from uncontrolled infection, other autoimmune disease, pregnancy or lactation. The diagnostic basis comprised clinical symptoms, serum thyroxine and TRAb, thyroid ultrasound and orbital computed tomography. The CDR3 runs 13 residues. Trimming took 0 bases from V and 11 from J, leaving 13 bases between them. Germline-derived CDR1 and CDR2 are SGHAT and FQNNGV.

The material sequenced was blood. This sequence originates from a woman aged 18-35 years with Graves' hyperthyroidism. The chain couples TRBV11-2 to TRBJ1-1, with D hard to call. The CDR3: CASSLEGPQVAFF. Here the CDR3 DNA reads TGTGCCAGCAGCTTAGAAGGTCCGCAGGTGGCTTTCTTT. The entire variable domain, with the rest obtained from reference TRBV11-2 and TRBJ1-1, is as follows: EAGVAQSPRYKIIEKRQSVAFWCNPISGHATLYWYQQILGQGPKLLIQFQNNGVVDDSQLPKDRFSAERLKGVDSTLKIQPAKLEDSAVYLCASSLEGPQVAFFGQGTRLTVV.